The 4 T cell receptor beta chains below all came from one sample that was sequenced in a study of T-cell memory formation after mild COVID-19 (dated by TCRdb to about 2021). Receptor libraries were prepared by 5' RACE. Sequencing relied on an Illumina NovaSeq 6000. TCRdb trimmed public reads at Q25 via fastp, called clones via MiXCR and kept in-frame beta chains. Each entry merges the rows of one CDR3 protein and shows their most common DNA and genes. This sample has hundreds of thousands of distinct CDR3 sequences in its table, and around 27% of those were observed once. The ten largest clonotypes hold approximately 13% of the sample. The sequenced sample consisted of PBMCs or a T cell subset sorted from them (not recorded which). The source of these receptors is an adult woman who had mild COVID-19 (a few samples of this study predate the infection). The sample titles of this study are shuffled in the database, so cell type and time point are left out; the donor was told from shared clones.

This chain uses TRBV7-2 with TRBJ2-3; D not certain. The CDR3 is made up of 13 amino acids. Deletions cut 1 base from V and 5 bases from J, with 7 bases between. Germline CDR1 reads SGHTA; CDR2 reads FQGNSA. In nucleotides, the CDR3 is TGTGCCAGCAGCTTAGTCGGTGTAGATACGCAGTATTTT. This translates into CASSLVGVDTQYF.

This clonotype was observed a single time. The chain combines TRBV6-1 with TRBJ2-7; D possibly corresponds to TRBD2 (6 bases). The CDR3 runs to 13 residues. Per the germline V gene, CDR1 is MNHNS and CDR2 is SASEGT. V was shortened by 6 bases and J by 4 bases, with 13 bases between the two germline ends. Written as DNA, the CDR3 is TGTGCCAGCAGGGCCGCGGGGCTATACGAGCAGTACTTC. Translating gives CASRAAGLYEQYF.

The genes are TRBV5-1 and TRBJ2-3; D is perhaps TRBD2 (5 bases). CDR3 length: 14 residues. V lost 4 bases and J 9 bases, leaving 18 bases between the germline ends. Germline CDR1 reads SGHRS; CDR2 reads YFSETQ. This chain's CDR3 is CASSRDDGIQTQYF. CDR3 bases: TGCGCCAGCAGCCGAGACGACGGGATACAGACGCAGTATTTT.

This clonotype was observed a few times. This chain connects TRBV20-1 to TRBJ1-2, with 7 bases matching TRBD1. CDR3 length: 14 amino acids. The germline V gene has CDR1 DFQATT and CDR2 SNEGSKA (reference sequence). Trimming at V came to 8 bases and at J to 5 bases, leaving 14 bases not matched to a gene. The CDR3 nucleotides are TGCAGTACAGAACAGACAGGGTATGGGTATGGCTACACCTTC. Its protein product is CSTEQTGYGYGYTF.